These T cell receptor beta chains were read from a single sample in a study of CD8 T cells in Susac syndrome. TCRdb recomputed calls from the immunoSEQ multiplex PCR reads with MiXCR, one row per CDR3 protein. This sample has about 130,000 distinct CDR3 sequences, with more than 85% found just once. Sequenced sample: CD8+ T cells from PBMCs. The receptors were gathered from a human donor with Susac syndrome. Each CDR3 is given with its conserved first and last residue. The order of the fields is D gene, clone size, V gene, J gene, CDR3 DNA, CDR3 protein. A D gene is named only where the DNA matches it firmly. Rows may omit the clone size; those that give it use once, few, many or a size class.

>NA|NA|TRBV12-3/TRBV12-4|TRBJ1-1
TGTGCCAGCAGTTTAGTGGGACACGTCCCGAGAGAAGCTTTCTTT
CASSLVGHVPREAFF
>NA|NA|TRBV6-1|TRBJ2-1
TGTGCCAGCTTACTCGGGGATGAGCAGTTCTTC
CASLLGDEQFF
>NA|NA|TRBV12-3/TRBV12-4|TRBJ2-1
TGTGCCAGCAGTTTCTCCCTTCGGAATGAGCAGTTCTTC
CASSFSLRNEQFF
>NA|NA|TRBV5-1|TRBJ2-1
TGCGCCAGCAGCTTAAGTCGTACCAATGAGCAGTTCTTC
CASSLSRTNEQFF
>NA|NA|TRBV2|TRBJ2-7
TGTGCCAGCAGTGAGGGATCCGCCGAGCAGTACTTC
CASSEGSAEQYF
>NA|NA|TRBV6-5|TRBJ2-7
TGTGCCAGCAGTTACTCAGGGTCAGGCAACGAGCAGTACTTC
CASSYSGSGNEQYF
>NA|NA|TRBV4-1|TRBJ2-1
TGCGCCAGCAGCCAAGCCCTGGAGACATTCTCCTACAATGAGCAGTTCTTC
CASSQALETFSYNEQFF
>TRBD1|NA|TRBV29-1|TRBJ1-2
TGCAGCGTTATGACAGGGCCTGGCTACACCTTC
CSVMTGPGYTF
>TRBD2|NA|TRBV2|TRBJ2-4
TGTGCCAGCTTCGGGGGGGCCAAAAACATTCAGTACTTC
CASFGGAKNIQYF
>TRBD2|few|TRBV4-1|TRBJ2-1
TGTGCCAGCAGTCTTAGCGGGAGCTCCTACAATGAGCAGTTCTTC
CASSLSGSSYNEQFF
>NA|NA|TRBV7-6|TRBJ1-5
TGTGCCAGCAGCTTAGAAGTTGGTCAGCCCCAGCATTTT
CASSLEVGQPQHF
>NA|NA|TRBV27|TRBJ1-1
TGTGCCAGCAGCCCCCGGCCGATGAACACTGAAGCTTTCTTT
CASSPRPMNTEAFF
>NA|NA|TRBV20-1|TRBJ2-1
TGCAGTGCTAGAGATTTTCGGGAGCACCACAATGAGCAGTTCTTC
CSARDFREHHNEQFF
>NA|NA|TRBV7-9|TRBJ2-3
TGTGCCAGCAGCTCACGGGGCGGCCACACAGATACGCAGTATTTT
CASSSRGGHTDTQYF
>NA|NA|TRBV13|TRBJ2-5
TGTGCCAGCAGCTTAGGAGTTAGCCCCTCGGAGACCCAGTACTTC
CASSLGVSPSETQYF
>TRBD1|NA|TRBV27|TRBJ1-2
TGTGCCAGCAGTTCTAAAACCCGGGACAGCGTTCGCTATGGCTACACCTTC
CASSSKTRDSVRYGYTF
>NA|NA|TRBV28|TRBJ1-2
TGTGCCAGCAGTTCCATTCAGGGGTCGTATGGCTACACCTTC
CASSSIQGSYGYTF
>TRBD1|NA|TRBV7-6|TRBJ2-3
TGTGCCAGCACCCCCCATCCCGGGACAGGGCGCACAGATACGCAGTATTTT
CASTPHPGTGRTDTQYF
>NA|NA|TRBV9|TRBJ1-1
TGTGCCAGTCAGGGAAGTAACACTGAAGCTTTCTTT
CASQGSNTEAFF
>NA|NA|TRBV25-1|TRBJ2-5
TGTGCCAGCCCCGAAGCCAGGAGCGTAGCAGAGACCCAGTACTTC
CASPEARSVAETQYF
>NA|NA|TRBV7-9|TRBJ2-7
TGTGCCAGCAGCCCTGACTTGACAGGAACCTACGAGCAGTACTTC
CASSPDLTGTYEQYF
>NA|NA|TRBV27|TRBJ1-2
TGTGCCAGCAGTTTTCGGGGGGCGGGCTATGGCTACACCTTC
CASSFRGAGYGYTF
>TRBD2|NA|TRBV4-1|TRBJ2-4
TGCGCCAGCAGCCAAGCAGCGGGAGACGGCCACATTCAGTACTTC
CASSQAAGDGHIQYF
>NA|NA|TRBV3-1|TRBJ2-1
TGTGCCAGCAGCCAAATCCGGGCGACCCACTCCTACAATGAGCAGTTCTTC
CASSQIRATHSYNEQFF
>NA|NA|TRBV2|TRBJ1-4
TGTGCCAGCACTGAGGGTCTTGAAAAACTGTTTTTT
CASTEGLEKLFF